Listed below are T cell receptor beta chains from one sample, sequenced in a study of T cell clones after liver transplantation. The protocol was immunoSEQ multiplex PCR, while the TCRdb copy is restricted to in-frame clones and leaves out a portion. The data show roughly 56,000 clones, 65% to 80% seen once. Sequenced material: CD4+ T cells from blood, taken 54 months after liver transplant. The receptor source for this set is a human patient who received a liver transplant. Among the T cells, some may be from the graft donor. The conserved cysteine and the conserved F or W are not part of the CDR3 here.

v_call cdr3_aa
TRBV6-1 ASRKQTGGYEQY
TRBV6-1 ASGLRPTPTDTQY
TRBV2 ASSLAGAGDTQY
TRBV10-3 AISEVLTGDEQY
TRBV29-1 SVELGGIDTQY
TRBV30 AWNRGDPDQPQH
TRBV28 ASAGGGSIQY
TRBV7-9 ASSLVHMGLMNTEAF
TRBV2 ASSGRPLTDTQY
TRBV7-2 ASSLPRTDEKLF
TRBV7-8 ASSLWATSGTEAF
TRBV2 ASRTDTQY
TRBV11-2 ASSLGGTTEAF